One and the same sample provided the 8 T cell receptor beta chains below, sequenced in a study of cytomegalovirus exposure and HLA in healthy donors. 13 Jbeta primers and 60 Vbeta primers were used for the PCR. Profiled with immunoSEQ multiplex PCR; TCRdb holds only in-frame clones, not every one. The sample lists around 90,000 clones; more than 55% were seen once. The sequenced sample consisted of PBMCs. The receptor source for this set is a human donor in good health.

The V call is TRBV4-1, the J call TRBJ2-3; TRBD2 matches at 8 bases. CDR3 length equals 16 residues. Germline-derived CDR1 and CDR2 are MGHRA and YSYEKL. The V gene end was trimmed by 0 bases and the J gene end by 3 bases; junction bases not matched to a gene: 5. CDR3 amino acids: CASSQEPAGVTDTQYF. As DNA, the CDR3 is TGCGCCAGCAGCCAAGAGCCAGCGGGGGTGACAGATACGCAGTATTTT.

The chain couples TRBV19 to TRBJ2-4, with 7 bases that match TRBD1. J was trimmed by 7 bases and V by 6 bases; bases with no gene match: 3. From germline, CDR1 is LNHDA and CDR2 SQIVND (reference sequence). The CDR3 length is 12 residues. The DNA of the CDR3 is TGTGCCAGTAGCGGGACAGATAACATTCAGTACTTC. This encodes CASSGTDNIQYF.

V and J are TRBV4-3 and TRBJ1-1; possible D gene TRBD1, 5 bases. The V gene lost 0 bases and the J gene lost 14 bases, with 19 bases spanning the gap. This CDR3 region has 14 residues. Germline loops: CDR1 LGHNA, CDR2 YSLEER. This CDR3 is CASSQDTGRGLLFF. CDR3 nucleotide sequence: TGCGCCAGCAGCCAAGATACCGGAAGGGGCCTTTTATTCTTT.

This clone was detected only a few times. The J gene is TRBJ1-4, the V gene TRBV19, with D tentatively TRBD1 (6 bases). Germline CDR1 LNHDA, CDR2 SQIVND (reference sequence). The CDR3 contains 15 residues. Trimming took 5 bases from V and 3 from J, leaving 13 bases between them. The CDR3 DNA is TGTGCCAGTAGTTTACACAGGGTGGCTAATGAAAAACTGTTTTTT. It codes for CASSLHRVANEKLFF.

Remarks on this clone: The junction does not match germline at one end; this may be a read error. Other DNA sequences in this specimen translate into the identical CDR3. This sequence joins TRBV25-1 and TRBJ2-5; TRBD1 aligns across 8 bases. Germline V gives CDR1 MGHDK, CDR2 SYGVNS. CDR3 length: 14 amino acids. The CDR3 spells CASSEYTGGETQYF. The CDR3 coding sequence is TGTGCCAGCAGTGAATATACAGGGGGAGAGACGCAGTACTTC.

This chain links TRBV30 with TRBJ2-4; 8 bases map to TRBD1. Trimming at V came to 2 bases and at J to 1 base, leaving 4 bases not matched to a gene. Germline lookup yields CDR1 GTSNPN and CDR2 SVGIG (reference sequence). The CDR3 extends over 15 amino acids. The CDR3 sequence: CAWSSGGMAKNIQYF. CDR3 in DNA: TGTGCCTGGAGTTCAGGGGGCATGGCCAAAAACATTCAGTACTTC.

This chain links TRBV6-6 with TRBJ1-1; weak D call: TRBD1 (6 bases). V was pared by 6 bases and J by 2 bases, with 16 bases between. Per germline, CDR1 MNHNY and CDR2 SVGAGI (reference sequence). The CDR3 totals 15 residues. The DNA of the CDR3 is TGTGCCAGCAGACCGGACAGCTCAATCAACACTGAAGCTTTCTTT. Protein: CASRPDSSINTEAFF.

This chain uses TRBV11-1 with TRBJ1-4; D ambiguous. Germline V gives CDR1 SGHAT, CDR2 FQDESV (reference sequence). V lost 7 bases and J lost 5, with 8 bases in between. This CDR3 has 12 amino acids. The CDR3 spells CASTRNNEKLFF. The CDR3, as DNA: TGTGCCAGCACCAGGAACAATGAAAAACTGTTTTTT.